This T cell receptor (beta chain) stems from a study of tissue T cells after allogeneic stem cell transplantation. General study points: Which tissue TCRs were alloreactive or antigen-specific was not determined. Some clones might be persisting host cells. Anatomically similar tissues had similar TCR repertoires within each patient. In patients and mice, blood and spleen missed much of tissue repertoire.

By its share, this clone is medium-sized. Its target is not known. The gene names given are mouse names. The read comes to an end 1 residue before the CDR3 does, leaving the germline J gene to fill in the end. The germline V gene has CDR1 SGHSA and CDR2 FRNQAP. The V segment lost 5 bases and the J segment 2 bases; nucleotides outside the gene matches: 3. This CDR3 has 15 amino acids. Documented time point: mouse harvest day 7 after allogeneic transplant. The graft held 10^6 splenic CD5+ T cells and 10^7 T-cell-depleted bone marrow cells. CDR3 sequences, V/J genes, frequencies and template counts came from survey-depth TCRbeta sequencing. This table comes from immunoSEQ multiplex PCR, and its TCRdb copy is limited to in-frame clones, with some not included. The sample lists about 8,300 clones, over 40% occurring once.

The receptor comes from a female BALB/c mouse given C57BL/6 T cells with graft-versus-host disease after an allogeneic hematopoietic cell transplant. The sequenced sample consisted of gut tissue. The chain employs TRBV16 and TRBJ2-4, with 11 bases aligning to TRBD2. The CDR3 DNA, read in part, is TGTGCAAGCAGCCCGACTGGGGGGGTTCAAAACACCTTGTAC. Protein sequence: CASSPTGGVQNTLY. From start to end, the CDR3 is CASSPTGGVQNTLYF.